The T cell receptor beta chain described here comes from a study of Graves' ophthalmopathy and Graves' hyperthyroidism (dated by TCRdb to 2016 to 2019). At the level of the whole study: Peripheral blood samples were taken at the time of initial diagnosis, before any treatment was given. In total, some 140 blood samples were TCR-sequenced: 40 to 45 ophthalmopathy, over 70 hyperthyroidism and about 17 hyperthyroidism-to-ophthalmopathy patients. An independent validation cohort was composed of roughly 18 hyperthyroidism patients and 17 patients who later progressed from hyperthyroidism to ophthalmopathy. In roughly 6 hyperthyroidism patients, the T-cell repertoire of thyroid tissue was compared with the T-cell repertoire of blood. A discovery set of 100 patients (43 ophthalmopathy, 57 stable hyperthyroidism) was enrolled to explore V-J signatures distinguishing ophthalmopathy from hyperthyroidism. To tell Graves' ophthalmopathy apart from Graves' hyperthyroidism, and to predict which patients would progress to ophthalmopathy, the study relied on TCR beta repertoire signatures. The approximately 95 discovery patients were divided at random into training and test sets in a 7:3 ratio. Following sample collection, hyperthyroidism patients were given methimazole at a starting dose of 30 mg daily, and ophthalmopathy patients were given high-dose intravenous methylprednisolone. Paper-wide results and their limitations: The 13-signature model separated ophthalmopathy from stable hyperthyroidism with 85% to 90% sensitivity and 81% to 82% specificity in cross-validation, and 80%/75% in the test set. In validation, the model predicted ophthalmopathy progression with about 64% sensitivity and approximately 72% specificity; some 13 predicted patients were CT-confirmed with GO in a median of approximately 6.5 months. Most expanded thyroid clonotypes with a frequency above 0.001 also appeared in blood, which suggests that blood repertoires may reflect the immune response in the thyroid. No statistical method was used to predetermine the sample size, and group allocation was not hidden from the investigators.

TCR beta CDR3 regions were amplified from RNA transcripts for repertoire sequencing. The first round was an RT-PCR using HTBI primers with the Qiagen OneStep RT-PCR kit, and this first round was followed by a second-round multiplex PCR, then size selection and purification. Libraries were sequenced paired-end with 100 bp reads on an Illumina HiSeq2000. On the authors' methods: SOAPnuke was used to process the reads, removing any read that contained adapters or uncalled bases, had a mean Phred below 15, or lacked an exact match to the constant primer or identifier. COPE v1.2.5 was used to merge the high-quality paired reads. Clonotypes were defined as unique nucleotide sequences and were aligned to IMGT TRB V, D and J references using MiTCR v1.1. Analysis was restricted to V-J combinations with a frequency above 0.0001, which covered approximately 99% of repertoires. A TCR clonal expansion and chaos score per V-J combination was defined as the ratio of F50 clonal expansion to chaos observed in the TCRdist matrix. Features were reduced by Welch's t-statistics and random forest to over ten V-J combinations, which fed a naive Bayes classifier. Thyroid-blood repertoire similarity was quantified with the Morisita-Horn index. TCRdb took the public reads, trimmed them with fastp at Q25, ran MiXCR for clone calling and kept in-frame beta chains. Duplicate CDR3 protein sequences are folded into a single record with the most common DNA and genes. The V and J calls follow TCRdb's processing rather than the paper's. The sample data list 680,000 or so distinct CDR3 sequences, and about a fifth of these were observed just once. The ten largest clones capture approximately 7.7% of the sample.

Trimming takes 7 bases from V and 3 bases from J, and the germline ends sit 16 bases apart. The CDR3 covers 14 residues, taking in both the cysteine and the phenylalanine. Solely the CDR3 DNA is kept, with 42 bases framed from the first base. The germline V gene provides CDR1 MNHEY and CDR2 SVGEGT. A patient counted as having stable hyperthyroidism if there was no progression to ophthalmopathy within 18 months of follow-up. Patients with hyperthyroidism were aged 18 to 65 years, had been newly diagnosed, and had a disease duration of less than 2 months. Patients with other autoimmune diseases, uncontrolled infections, pregnancy or lactation were excluded from the study. Diagnosis relied on clinical symptoms, serum thyroxine, TRAb, thyroid ultrasound and orbital computed tomography. Using Ficoll-Paque density gradient centrifugation, PBMCs were isolated from 9.5 to 10 ml of fresh peripheral blood. Total RNA was extracted using Trizol reagent, and RNA quality was checked on an Agilent 2100 Bioanalyzer.

Remarks on this clonotype: What this receptor recognizes is not known. It has no much larger one-base neighbor in the sample; base qualities were not kept.

Here the chain combines TRBV6-2 or TRBV6-3 and TRBJ2-7; the D gene is possibly TRBD2, with 6 bases matching. Material for sequencing was peripheral blood. The sequence came from a woman in her late teens or twenties with stable Graves' hyperthyroidism. Some clones in this sample may be carry-over from other donors' samples. Donor details come from another sample of the same person, matched by shared clones. The sequenced DNA: TGTGCCAGCACCAATCGGGACTTCAACTACGAGCAGTACTTC. Its protein product is CASTNRDFNYEQYF.